This record concerns one T cell receptor beta chain sequence. The target antigen is unknown. The data derive from a study of T cell repertoires in cytomegalovirus infection. Overall study: Both CMV infection and a matching HLA type were indicated by public TCR beta signatures.

CDR1 is DFQATT, CDR2 SNEGSKA, per germline (reference sequence). The CDR3 extends over 13 amino acids. V was clipped by 3 bases and J by 6 bases; unmatched bases: 4. TCRdb used MiXCR to reprocess the reads, holding one entry per CDR3 protein. The data show about 300,000 distinct CDR3 sequences, roughly 25% seen once. Study-level results: HLA-C-restricted CMV clonotypes gave the most frequent clonotype in two of eight donors. Totalled public TCR beta family frequency picked out people who carried CMV plus the relevant HLA.

The clonotype originates from a human donor in good health (CMV status not recorded). Some clones in this sample may be carry-over from other donors' samples. The sequenced sample consisted of PBMCs. The V and J genes are TRBV20-1 and TRBJ2-3, with TRBD2 matching over 9 bases. CDR3 DNA sequence: TGCAGTGCTAGCCTAGCGGGGCTGGATACGCAGTATTTT. It specifies CSASLAGLDTQYF.